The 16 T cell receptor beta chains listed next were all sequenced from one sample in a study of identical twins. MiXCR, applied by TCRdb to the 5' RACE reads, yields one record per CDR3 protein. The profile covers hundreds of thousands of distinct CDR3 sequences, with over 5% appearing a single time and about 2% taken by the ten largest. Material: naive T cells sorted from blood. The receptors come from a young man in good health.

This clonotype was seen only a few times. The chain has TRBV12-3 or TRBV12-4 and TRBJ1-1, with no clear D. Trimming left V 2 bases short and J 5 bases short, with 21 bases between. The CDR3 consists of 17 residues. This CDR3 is CASSLSRQGRGLTEAFF. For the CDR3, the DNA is TGTGCCAGCAGTTTATCCCGTCAAGGGAGAGGTCTTACTGAAGCTTTCTTT.

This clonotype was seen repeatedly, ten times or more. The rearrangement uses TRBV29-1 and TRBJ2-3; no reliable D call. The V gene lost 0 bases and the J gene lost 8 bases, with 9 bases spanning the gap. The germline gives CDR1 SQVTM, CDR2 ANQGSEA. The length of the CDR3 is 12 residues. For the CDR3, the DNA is TGCAGCGTTGAAGATCACCCCAGTACGCAGTATTTT. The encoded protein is CSVEDHPSTQYF.

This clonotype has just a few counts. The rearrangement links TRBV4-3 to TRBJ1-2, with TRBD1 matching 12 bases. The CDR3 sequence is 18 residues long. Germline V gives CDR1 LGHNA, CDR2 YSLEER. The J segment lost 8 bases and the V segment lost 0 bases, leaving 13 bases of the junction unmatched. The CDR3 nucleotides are TGCGCCAGCAGCCAAGATTTAGGGGGACAGGGGGCTGGTAACGGCTACACCTTC. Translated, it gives CASSQDLGGQGAGNGYTF.

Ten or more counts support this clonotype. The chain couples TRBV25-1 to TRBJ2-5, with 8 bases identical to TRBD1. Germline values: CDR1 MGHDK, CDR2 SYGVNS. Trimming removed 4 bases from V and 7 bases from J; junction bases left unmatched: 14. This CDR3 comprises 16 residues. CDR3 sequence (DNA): TGTGCCAGCAGTGCCCGAATTCAGGGGGCGAGGTCGACCCAGTACTTC. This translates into CASSARIQGARSTQYF.

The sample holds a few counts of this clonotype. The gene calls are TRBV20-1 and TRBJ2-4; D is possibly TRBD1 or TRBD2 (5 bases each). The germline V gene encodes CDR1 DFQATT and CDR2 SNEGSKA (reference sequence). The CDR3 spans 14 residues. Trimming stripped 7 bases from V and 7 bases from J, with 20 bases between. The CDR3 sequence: CSDTPGPYRNIQYF. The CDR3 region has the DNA TGCAGTGACACCCCGGGGCCCTATCGGAACATTCAGTACTTC.

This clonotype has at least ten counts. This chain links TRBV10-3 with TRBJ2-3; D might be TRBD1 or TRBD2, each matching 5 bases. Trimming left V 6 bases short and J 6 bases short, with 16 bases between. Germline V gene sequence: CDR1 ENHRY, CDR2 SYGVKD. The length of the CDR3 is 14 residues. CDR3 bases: TGTGCCATCAGAGGGGTCAGGGACCGGGATACGCAGTATTTT. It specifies CAIRGVRDRDTQYF.

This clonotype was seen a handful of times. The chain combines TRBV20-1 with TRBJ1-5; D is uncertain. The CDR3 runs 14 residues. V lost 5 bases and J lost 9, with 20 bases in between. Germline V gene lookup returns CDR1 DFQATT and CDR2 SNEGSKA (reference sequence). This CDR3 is CSARGLGRERPQHF. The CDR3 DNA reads TGCAGTGCTCGCGGACTGGGAAGGGAGAGGCCCCAGCATTTT.

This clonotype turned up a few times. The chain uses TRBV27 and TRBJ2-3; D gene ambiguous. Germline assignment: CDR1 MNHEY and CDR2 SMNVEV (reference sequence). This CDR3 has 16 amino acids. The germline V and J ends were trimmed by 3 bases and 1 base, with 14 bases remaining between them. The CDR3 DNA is TGTGCCAGCAGTTTCCCCCCTAGTCCCGGCACAGATACGCAGTATTTT. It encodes CASSFPPSPGTDTQYF.

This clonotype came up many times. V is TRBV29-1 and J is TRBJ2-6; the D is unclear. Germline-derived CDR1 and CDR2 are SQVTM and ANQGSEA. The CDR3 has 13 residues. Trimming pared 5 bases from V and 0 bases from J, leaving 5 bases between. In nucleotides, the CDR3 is TGCAGCGTTTACTTCTCTGGGGCCAACGTCCTGACTTTC. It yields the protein CSVYFSGANVLTF.

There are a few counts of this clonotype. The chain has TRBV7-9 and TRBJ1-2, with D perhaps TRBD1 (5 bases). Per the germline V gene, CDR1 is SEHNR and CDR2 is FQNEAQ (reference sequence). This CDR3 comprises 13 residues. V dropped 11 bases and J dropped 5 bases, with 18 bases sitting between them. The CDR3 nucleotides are TGTGCCGGATCCCGGGGGACCTCGTATGGCTACACCTTC. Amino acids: CAGSRGTSYGYTF.

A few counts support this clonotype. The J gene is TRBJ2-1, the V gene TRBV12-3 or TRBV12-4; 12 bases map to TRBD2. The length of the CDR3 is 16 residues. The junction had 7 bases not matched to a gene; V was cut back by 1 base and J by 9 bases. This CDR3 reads CASSLGPSGRVGEQFF. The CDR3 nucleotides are TGTGCCAGCAGTTTAGGGCCTAGCGGGAGGGTCGGTGAGCAGTTCTTC.

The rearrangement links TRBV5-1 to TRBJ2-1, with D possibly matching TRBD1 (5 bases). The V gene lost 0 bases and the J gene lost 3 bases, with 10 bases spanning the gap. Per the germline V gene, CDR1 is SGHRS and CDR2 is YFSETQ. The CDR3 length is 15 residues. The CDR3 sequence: CASSLEGQFYNEQFF. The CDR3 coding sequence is TGCGCCAGCAGCTTGGAGGGGCAGTTCTACAATGAGCAGTTCTTC.

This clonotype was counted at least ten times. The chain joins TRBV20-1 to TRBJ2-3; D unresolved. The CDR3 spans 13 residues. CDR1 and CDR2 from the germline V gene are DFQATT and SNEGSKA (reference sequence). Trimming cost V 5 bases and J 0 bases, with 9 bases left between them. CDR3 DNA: TGCAGTGCTCGCTCCGGGAGCACAGATACGCAGTATTTT. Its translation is CSARSGSTDTQYF.

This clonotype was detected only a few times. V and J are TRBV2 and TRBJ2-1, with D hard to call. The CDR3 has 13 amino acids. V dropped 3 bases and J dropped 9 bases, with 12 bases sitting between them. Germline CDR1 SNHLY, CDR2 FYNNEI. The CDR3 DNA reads TGTGCCAGCAGTGAGGTGAAGGGCAGTGAGCAGTTCTTC. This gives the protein CASSEVKGSEQFF.

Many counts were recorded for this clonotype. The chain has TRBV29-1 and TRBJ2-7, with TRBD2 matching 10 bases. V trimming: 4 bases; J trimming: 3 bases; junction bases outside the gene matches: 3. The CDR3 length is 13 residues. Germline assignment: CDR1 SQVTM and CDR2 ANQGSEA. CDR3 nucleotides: TGCAGCGTTGGGCTAGCGGGAGTCTACGAGCAGTACTTC. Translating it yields CSVGLAGVYEQYF.

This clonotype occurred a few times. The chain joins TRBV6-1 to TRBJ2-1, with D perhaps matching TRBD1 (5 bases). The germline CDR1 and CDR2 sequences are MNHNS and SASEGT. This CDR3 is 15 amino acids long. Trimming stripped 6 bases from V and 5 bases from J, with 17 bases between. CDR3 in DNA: TGTGCCAGCAGGGACATCGGACGAAGTAACAATGAGCAGTTCTTC. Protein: CASRDIGRSNNEQFF.